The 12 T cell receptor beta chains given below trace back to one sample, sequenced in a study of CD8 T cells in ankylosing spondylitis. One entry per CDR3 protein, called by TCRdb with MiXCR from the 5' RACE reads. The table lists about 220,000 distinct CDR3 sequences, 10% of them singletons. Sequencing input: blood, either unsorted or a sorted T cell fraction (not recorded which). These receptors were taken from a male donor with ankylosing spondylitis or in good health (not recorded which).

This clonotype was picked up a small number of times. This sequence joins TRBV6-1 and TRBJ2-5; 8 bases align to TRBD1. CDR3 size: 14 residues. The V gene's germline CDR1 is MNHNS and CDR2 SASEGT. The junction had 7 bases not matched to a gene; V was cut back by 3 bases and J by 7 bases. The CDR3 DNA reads TGTGCCAGCAGTGAGCGGCAGGGGGCTTGGACCCAGTACTTC. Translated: CASSERQGAWTQYF.

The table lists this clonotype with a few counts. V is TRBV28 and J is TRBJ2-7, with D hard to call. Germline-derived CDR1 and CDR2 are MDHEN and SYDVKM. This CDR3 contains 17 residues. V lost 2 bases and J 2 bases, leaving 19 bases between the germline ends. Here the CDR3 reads CASSLPPRTPFAYEQYF. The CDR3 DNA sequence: TGTGCCAGCAGTTTACCACCAAGGACCCCATTCGCCTACGAGCAGTACTTC.

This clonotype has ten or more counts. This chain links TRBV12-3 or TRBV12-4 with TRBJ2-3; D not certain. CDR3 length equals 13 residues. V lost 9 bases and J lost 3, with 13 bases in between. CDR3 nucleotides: TGTGCCAGTTGCATGGGGTTGACAGATACGCAGTATTTT. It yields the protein CASCMGLTDTQYF.

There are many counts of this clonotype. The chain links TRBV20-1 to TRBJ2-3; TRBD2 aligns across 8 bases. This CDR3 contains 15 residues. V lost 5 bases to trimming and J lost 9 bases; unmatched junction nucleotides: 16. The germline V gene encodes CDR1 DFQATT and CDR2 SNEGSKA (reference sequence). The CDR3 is CSAPQAGDAKGTQYF. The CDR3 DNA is TGCAGTGCTCCTCAAGCGGGGGACGCCAAGGGAACGCAGTATTTT.

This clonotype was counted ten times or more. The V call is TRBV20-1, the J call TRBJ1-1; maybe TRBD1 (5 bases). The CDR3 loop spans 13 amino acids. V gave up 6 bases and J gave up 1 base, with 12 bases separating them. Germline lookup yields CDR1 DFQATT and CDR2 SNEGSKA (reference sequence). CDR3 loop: CSAAGPPNTEAFF. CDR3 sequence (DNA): TGCAGTGCGGCGGGACCCCCGAACACTGAAGCTTTCTTT.

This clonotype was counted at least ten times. The CDR3 here is CASSLGRGVNSPLHF. In DNA form, the CDR3 reads TGTGCCAGCAGCTTAGGGCGGGGTGTAAATTCACCCCTCCACTTT. The chain carries TRBV7-6 and TRBJ1-6, with D uncertain. V lost 1 base and J 7 bases, leaving 11 bases between the germline ends. The V gene's germline CDR1 is SGHVS and CDR2 FNYEAQ. The CDR3 has 15 residues. The entire variable domain, with the rest obtained from reference TRBV7-6 and TRBJ1-6, is as follows: GAGVSQSPRYKVTKRGQDVALRCDPISGHVSLYWYRQALGQGPEFLTYFNYEAQQDKSGLPNDRFSAERPEGSISTLTIQRTEQRDSAMYRCASSLGRGVNSPLHFGNGTRLTVT.

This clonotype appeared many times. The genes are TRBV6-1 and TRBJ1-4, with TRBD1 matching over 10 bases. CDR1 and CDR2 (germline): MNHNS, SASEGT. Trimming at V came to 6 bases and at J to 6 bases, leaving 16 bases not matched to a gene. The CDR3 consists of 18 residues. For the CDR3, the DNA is TGTGCCAGCAGGGGACGGGACAGGGGAGAATTGACCGATGAAAAACTGTTTTTT. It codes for CASRGRDRGELTDEKLFF.

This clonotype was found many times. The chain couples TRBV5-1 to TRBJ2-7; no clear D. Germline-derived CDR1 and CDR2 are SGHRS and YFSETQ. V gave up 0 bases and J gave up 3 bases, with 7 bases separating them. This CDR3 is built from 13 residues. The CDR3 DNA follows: TGCGCCAGCAGCTTGGCCCCTGGCTACGAGCAGTACTTC. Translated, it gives CASSLAPGYEQYF.

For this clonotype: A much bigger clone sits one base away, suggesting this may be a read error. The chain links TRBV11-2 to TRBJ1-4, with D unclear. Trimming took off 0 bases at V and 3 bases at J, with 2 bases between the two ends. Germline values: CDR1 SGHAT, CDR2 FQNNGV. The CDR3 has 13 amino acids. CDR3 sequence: CASSLESNEKLFF. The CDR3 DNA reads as TGTGCCAGCAGCTTAGAGTCTAATGAAAAACTGTTTTTT.

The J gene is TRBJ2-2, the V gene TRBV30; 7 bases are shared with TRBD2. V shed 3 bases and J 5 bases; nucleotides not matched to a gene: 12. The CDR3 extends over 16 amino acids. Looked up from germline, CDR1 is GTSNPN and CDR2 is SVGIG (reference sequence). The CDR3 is CAWRITWGEGTGELFF. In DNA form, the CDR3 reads TGTGCCTGGAGAATTACCTGGGGGGAGGGGACCGGGGAGCTGTTTTTT.

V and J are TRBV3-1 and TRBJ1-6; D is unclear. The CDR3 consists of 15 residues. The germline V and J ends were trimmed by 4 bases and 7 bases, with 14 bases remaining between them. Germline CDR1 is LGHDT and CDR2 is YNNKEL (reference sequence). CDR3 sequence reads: CASSRVNAGNSPLHF. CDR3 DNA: TGTGCCAGCAGCCGCGTTAACGCGGGGAATTCACCCCTCCACTTT.

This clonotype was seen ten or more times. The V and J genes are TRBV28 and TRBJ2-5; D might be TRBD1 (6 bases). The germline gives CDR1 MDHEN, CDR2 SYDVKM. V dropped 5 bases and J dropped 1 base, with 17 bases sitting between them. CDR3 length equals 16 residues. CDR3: CASSLDFRGPQETQYF. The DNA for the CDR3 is TGTGCCAGCAGTCTAGATTTCAGGGGACCCCAAGAGACCCAGTACTTC. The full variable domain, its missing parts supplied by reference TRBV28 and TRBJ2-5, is DVKVTQSSRYLVKRTGEKVFLECVQDMDHENMFWYRQDPGLGLRLIYFSYDVKMKEKGDIPEGYSVSREKKERFSLILESASTNQTSMYLCASSLDFRGPQETQYFGPGTRLLVL.